The TCR beta chain under discussion was sequenced for a study of CXCR3-negative and CXCR3-positive naive CD8 T cells. Study-wide results and limits: The study found that naive CXCR3-negative and CXCR3-positive cells shared TRBV-TRBJ usage, while memory cells differed. Both of the naive subsets showed about the same high diversity, but memory CD8+ cells had much less. More hydrophobic TRB CDR3s were found in CXCR3-positive naive cells than in CXCR3-negative naive cells.

The CDR3 loop spans 14 amino acids. The germline CDR1 and CDR2 sequences are SQVTM and ANQGSEA. Note on this clonotype: The antigen is undetermined.

UMI-labeled TRB cDNA libraries were prepared by 5' RACE. TCRdb re-called the 5' RACE reads, yielding one record per CDR3 amino acid sequence without DNA. The table gives tens of thousands of distinct CDR3 sequences; the top ten clones make up 0.5% to 0.6% of it. The sequenced sample was naive CXCR3+ CD8+ T cells from blood. Subset described: CD45RO-CCR7+CD27+CD95- naive CD8+ T cells expressing CXCR3 (TNR3+). The J gene is TRBJ2-2, the V gene TRBV29-1. The TCR was taken from a human donor in good health. Some clones in this sample may be carry-over from other donors' samples. The CDR3 region is CSVERGGYTGELFF.